The 30 T cell receptor beta chains below were found in one sample sequenced in a study of OX40 agonist ivuxolimab in advanced cancers. The assay was immunoSEQ multiplex PCR, and TCRdb's table has in-frame clones only and misses some. The top ten hold less than 5% of the sample, which has about 66,000 clones, 85% seen once. Sample: CD4+ or CD8+ T cells sorted from blood, taken in a trial of the OX40 agonist ivuxolimab. The source of these receptors is an adult with an advanced solid tumor such as melanoma, head and neck, liver or kidney cancer.

The J gene is TRBJ2-7, the V gene TRBV5-1; TRBD1 might be the D (6 bases). V was pared by 10 bases and J by 0 bases, with 14 bases between. Germline CDR1 is SGHRS and CDR2 is YFSETQ. This CDR3 has 13 residues. The CDR3 DNA is TGCGCCGGCCACAGGGTAAGCTCCTACGAGCAGTACTTC. As protein: CAGHRVSSYEQYF.

J is TRBJ1-1 and V is TRBV5-5; D remains ambiguous. The germline gives CDR1 SGHKS, CDR2 YYEKEE (reference sequence). Between the trimmed V and J ends, which lost 1 base and 1 base, there was a span of 8 bases. The CDR3 extends over 14 amino acids. CDR3 in DNA: TGTGCCAGCAGCTTGATCGGAGGGAACACTGAAGCTTTCTTT. This codes for CASSLIGGNTEAFF.

This clone was counted once. The chain links TRBV6-5 to TRBJ1-1, with D perhaps TRBD1 (5 bases). The CDR3 has 15 residues. The germline gives CDR1 MNHEY, CDR2 SVGAGI. V was cut by 1 base and J by 8 bases, with 17 bases left in between. CDR3 nucleotide sequence: TGTGCCAGCAGTTACTTCCCCCCGCAGGGAGGGGAAGCTTTCTTT. It specifies CASSYFPPQGGEAFF.

The chain employs TRBV5-4 and TRBJ2-5; D is perhaps TRBD1 (6 bases). V shed 4 bases and J shed 1 base, with 11 bases lying between them. CDR3 size: 14 residues. Germline CDR1 reads SGHNT; CDR2 reads YYREEE (reference sequence). The CDR3 sequence: CASSPPGVQETQYF. The CDR3 DNA reads TGTGCCAGCAGCCCCCCAGGGGTCCAAGAGACCCAGTACTTC.

DNA of the CDR3: TGCGCCAGCACTCAGGGTAGCAATCAGCCCCAGCATTTT. Translation: CASTQGSNQPQHF. V gene TRBV10-2 combines with J gene TRBJ1-5; maybe TRBD1 (5 bases). The V end was cut by 7 bases, the J end by 0 bases, with 7 bases between. Germline V gives CDR1 WSHSY, CDR2 SAAADI. The CDR3 has 13 residues.

The sample holds one count of this clone. The V gene is TRBV7-2, the J gene TRBJ2-6; 8 bases map to TRBD1. J gave up 1 base and V 5 bases, and 1 base lay outside the gene matches. In germline, CDR1 is SGHTA, CDR2 FQGNSA. This CDR3 contains 15 residues. CDR3 amino acids: CASSRDRSGANVLTF. The CDR3 nucleotides read TGTGCCAGCAGCCGGGACAGGTCTGGGGCCAACGTCCTGACTTTC.

The chain joins TRBV28 to TRBJ2-7; D unresolved. This CDR3 has 13 residues. Looked up from germline, CDR1 is MDHEN and CDR2 is SYDVKM. Trimming stripped 7 bases from V and 1 base from J, with 11 bases between. CDR3 sequence (DNA): TGTGCCAGCACGGTCAGCGAGTCCTACGAGCAGTACTTC. Its protein product is CASTVSESYEQYF.

This chain links TRBV11-1 with TRBJ2-1, with 7 bases matching TRBD1. V gave up 2 bases and J gave up 4 bases; unmatched junction bases: 14. This CDR3 spans 18 amino acids. Per germline, CDR1 SGHAT and CDR2 FQDESV (reference sequence). The CDR3 region is CASSLSSLLGGAYNEQFF. In DNA, the CDR3 is TGTGCCAGCAGCTTATCATCGTTGTTAGGGGGCGCGTACAATGAGCAGTTCTTC.

The V gene is TRBV5-1, the J gene TRBJ2-5; tentatively, D is TRBD1 (5 bases). The CDR3 has 14 amino acids. V lost 2 bases to trimming and J lost 1 base, with 9 bases between them. Germline V gives CDR1 SGHRS, CDR2 YFSETQ. CDR3 loop: CASSFSGAQETQYF. The CDR3 coding sequence is TGCGCCAGCAGCTTCAGTGGGGCCCAAGAGACCCAGTACTTC.

The DNA for the CDR3 is TGTGCCAGCAGCGTCGCGGTCCCCAGCACTGAAGCTTTCTTT. It encodes CASSVAVPSTEAFF. The gene calls are TRBV9 and TRBJ1-1; no definite D call. V shed 2 bases and J shed 4 bases, with 12 bases lying between them. This CDR3 contains 14 residues. Germline V CDR1 and CDR2: SGDLS, YYNGEE.

The chain couples TRBV28 to TRBJ2-1; 10 bases are a match to TRBD2. Looked up from germline, CDR1 is MDHEN and CDR2 is SYDVKM. The CDR3 contains 13 residues. The V and J ends lost 10 bases and 8 bases, in that order; junction bases with no gene match: 8. The CDR3 protein is CAIVAGGRDEQFF. The CDR3 DNA reads as TGTGCCATCGTAGCGGGAGGCCGGGATGAGCAGTTCTTC.

The chain couples TRBV19 to TRBJ1-6; 10 nucleotides match TRBD1. The germline CDR1 and CDR2 sequences are LNHDA and SQIVND (reference sequence). This CDR3 has 14 residues. J was trimmed by 9 bases and V by 5 bases; bases with no gene match: 4. The CDR3 sequence is CASSPGQGSSPLHF. In DNA form, the CDR3 reads TGTGCCAGTAGTCCGGGACAGGGGAGTTCACCCCTCCACTTT.

This chain joins TRBV6-5 and TRBJ1-5, with D unclear. The CDR3 contains 14 residues. CDR1 and CDR2 from the germline V gene are MNHEY and SVGAGI. V was shortened by 2 bases and J by 3 bases, with 8 bases between the two germline ends. CDR3 region: CASSYKGDNQPQHF. CDR3 sequence (DNA): TGTGCCAGCAGTTACAAGGGCGACAATCAGCCCCAGCATTTT.

CDR3 sequence: CASSSRQGANTEAFF. For the CDR3, the DNA is TGTGCCAGTAGTAGCAGACAGGGGGCAAACACTGAAGCTTTCTTT. V usage is TRBV19 and J usage is TRBJ1-1, with 10 bases identical to TRBD1. V dropped 4 bases and J dropped 2; count of bases not matched to a gene: 4. The CDR3 loop spans 15 amino acids. Germline V lookup: CDR1 LNHDA, CDR2 SQIVND (reference sequence). Supplemented by reference TRBV19 and TRBJ1-1, the full variable domain reads DGGITQSPKYLFRKEGQNVTLSCEQNLNHDAMYWYRQDPGQGLRLIYYSQIVNDFQKGDIAEGYSVSREKKESFPLTVTSAQKNPTAFYLCASSSRQGANTEAFFGQGTRLTVV.

The chain recombines TRBV5-1 with TRBJ1-5; TRBD1 is a possible D gene (5 bases). The germline V gene encodes CDR1 SGHRS and CDR2 YFSETQ. V gave up 0 bases and J gave up 6 bases, with 13 bases separating them. The CDR3 runs 15 residues. The CDR3: CASSLGPGSGQPQHF. The CDR3, as DNA: TGCGCCAGCAGCTTGGGTCCAGGGTCGGGTCAGCCCCAGCATTTT.

This chain joins TRBV19 and TRBJ2-7; 7 bases are shared with TRBD1. V was clipped by 6 bases and J by 7 bases; unmatched bases: 9. The CDR3 covers 13 residues. CDR1 is LNHDA and CDR2 is SQIVND in the germline V gene (reference sequence). CDR3 sequence (DNA): TGTGCCAGTAGCGTGTTACAGGGGTTAGAGCAGTACTTC. It is translated as CASSVLQGLEQYF.

This clone showed up just a few times. This rearrangement joins TRBV19 to TRBJ2-5; D may be TRBD2 (6 bases). This CDR3 contains 11 residues. V was shortened by 9 bases and J by 13 bases, with 18 bases between the two germline ends. The germline V gene has CDR1 LNHDA and CDR2 SQIVND (reference sequence). The DNA for the CDR3 is TGTGCCAGCCGCTCGGGGGAGAGCACGTACTTC. Amino acids: CASRSGESTYF. Drawing the rest from reference TRBV19 and TRBJ2-5, the complete variable domain is DGGITQSPKYLFRKEGQNVTLSCEQNLNHDAMYWYRQDPGQGLRLIYYSQIVNDFQKGDIAEGYSVSREKKESFPLTVTSAQKNPTAFYLCASRSGESTYFGPGTRLLVL.

This chain uses TRBV9 with TRBJ2-1; 13 bases line up with TRBD2. There are 16 residues in the CDR3. Trimming removed 0 bases from V and 5 bases from J; junction bases left unmatched: 2. Germline lookup yields CDR1 SGDLS and CDR2 YYNGEE. The CDR3 DNA follows: TGTGCCAGCAGCGTAGTTGGGACTAGCGGGAACAATGAGCAGTTCTTC. It is translated as CASSVVGTSGNNEQFF.

This chain links TRBV6-5 with TRBJ2-7; 9 nucleotides line up with TRBD1. Trimming cost V 2 bases and J 2 bases; bases outside gene matches: 1. From germline, CDR1 is MNHEY and CDR2 SVGAGI. CDR3 length: 14 amino acids. The CDR3 reads CASSYRDRAYEQYF. CDR3 sequence (DNA): TGTGCCAGCAGTTACCGGGACAGGGCCTACGAGCAGTACTTC.

J is TRBJ2-1 and V is TRBV6-4, with 11 bases fitting TRBD2. The CDR3 runs 16 residues. J was trimmed by 0 bases and V by 6 bases; bases with no gene match: 4. Germline V gene sequence: CDR1 MRHNA, CDR2 SNTAGT. The CDR3 DNA reads TGTGCCAGCAGAGCTACTAGCGGGAGCTCCTACAATGAGCAGTTCTTC. The encoded protein is CASRATSGSSYNEQFF.

The chain is built from TRBV21-1 and TRBJ2-7; TRBD1, the table's D call, was not compared with the DNA. TRBV21-1 is shown as a pseudogene. The CDR3 loop spans 13 amino acids. The CDR3 spells CASSKADNYEQYF. The CDR3 DNA reads as TGTGCCAGCAGCAAAGCCGACAACTACGAGCAGTACTTC.

Only one count was recorded for this clone. The chain has TRBV6-1 and TRBJ2-1; D not certain. The CDR3 loop spans 16 amino acids. Germline assignment: CDR1 MNHNS and CDR2 SASEGT. V gave up 4 bases and J gave up 0 bases, with 13 bases separating them. CDR3 coding DNA: TGTGCCAGCAGTGGTTCTTTCTCGAGCTCCTACAATGAGCAGTTCTTC. It encodes CASSGSFSSSYNEQFF.

The chain is built from TRBV7-3 and TRBJ2-1, with 13 bases fitting TRBD2. The V and J ends lost 5 bases and 6 bases, in that order; junction bases with no gene match: 7. Germline V gene sequence: CDR1 SGHTA, CDR2 FQGTGA. The CDR3 totals 16 residues. CDR3 region: CASSTRLAGGSNEQFF. In DNA, the CDR3 is TGTGCCAGCAGCACAAGACTAGCGGGGGGATCCAATGAGCAGTTCTTC.

The chain uses TRBV5-4 and TRBJ1-2; no clear D. V lost 4 bases to trimming and J lost 1 base, with 14 bases between them. The germline CDR1 and CDR2 sequences are SGHNT and YYREEE (reference sequence). This CDR3 region has 15 residues. In DNA form, the CDR3 reads TGTGCCAGCAGCACCAGCACTACTTATAACTATGGCTACACCTTC. It encodes CASSTSTTYNYGYTF.

This chain joins TRBV19 and TRBJ2-3; 9 bases align to TRBD2. Germline CDR1 is LNHDA and CDR2 is SQIVND (reference sequence). The CDR3 runs to 15 residues. V lost 6 bases to trimming and J lost 2 bases; unmatched junction nucleotides: 6. The CDR3 is CASRAGGRPTDTQYF. CDR3 DNA: TGTGCCAGTAGGGCGGGAGGGCGCCCCACAGATACGCAGTATTTT.

The rearrangement links TRBV5-6 to TRBJ2-7; 7 bases match TRBD2. Germline V CDR1 and CDR2: SGHDT, YYEEEE. The J segment lost 7 bases and the V segment lost 1 base, leaving 8 bases of the junction unmatched. The CDR3 loop spans 14 amino acids. CDR3 loop: CASSLLSGTKEQYF. CDR3 in DNA: TGTGCCAGCAGCTTGCTGAGCGGGACGAAGGAGCAGTACTTC.

The chain uses TRBV30 and TRBJ2-7; TRBD2 aligns across 9 bases. The CDR3 runs to 13 residues. Germline V gene data show CDR1 as GTSNPN and CDR2 as SVGIG (reference sequence). J was trimmed by 5 bases and V by 8 bases; bases with no gene match: 10. The CDR3 sequence is CAGDLAGRDEQYF. The CDR3, as DNA: TGTGCCGGAGACCTAGCGGGGAGGGACGAGCAGTACTTC.

This rearrangement joins TRBV5-4 to TRBJ2-3, with 9 bases matching TRBD2. Germline lookup yields CDR1 SGHNT and CDR2 YYREEE (reference sequence). V was clipped by 4 bases and J by 6 bases; unmatched bases: 12. This CDR3 has 16 amino acids. Written as DNA, the CDR3 is TGTGCCAGCAGCACCGTCAGCGCGGGAGGGCCGGATACGCAGTATTTT. This codes for CASSTVSAGGPDTQYF.

CDR3 DNA: TGTGCCAGCAGCTCCGACAGGGGGCGGGTTGAAAAACTGTTTTTT. Translating gives CASSSDRGRVEKLFF. The chain is built from TRBV7-3 and TRBJ1-4; TRBD1 aligns across 10 bases. V lost 4 bases, J lost 7 bases, and 6 bases stayed unmatched. Germline V gene lookup returns CDR1 SGHTA and CDR2 FQGTGA. The CDR3 runs 15 residues.

V and J are TRBV5-1 and TRBJ2-7; TRBD1 agrees at 12 bases. The ends lost 2 bases at V and 6 bases at J; junction bases unmatched: 6. The CDR3 length is 15 residues. Germline CDR1 is SGHRS and CDR2 is YFSETQ. As DNA, the CDR3 is TGCGCCAGCAGCTTTCCGGGACAGGGGGCGGGCGAGCAGTACTTC. Its translation: CASSFPGQGAGEQYF.